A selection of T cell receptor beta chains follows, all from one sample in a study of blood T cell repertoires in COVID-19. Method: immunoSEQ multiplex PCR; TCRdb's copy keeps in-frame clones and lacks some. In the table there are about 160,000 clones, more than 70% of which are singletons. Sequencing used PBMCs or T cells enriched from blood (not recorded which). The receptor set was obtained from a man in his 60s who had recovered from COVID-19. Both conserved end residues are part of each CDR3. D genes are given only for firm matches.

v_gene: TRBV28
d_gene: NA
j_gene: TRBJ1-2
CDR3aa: CASSPVGHGYTF

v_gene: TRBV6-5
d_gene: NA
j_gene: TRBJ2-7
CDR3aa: CASSTNNEQYF

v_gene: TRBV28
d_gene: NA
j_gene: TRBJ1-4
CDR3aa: CASSFPGQGGNEKLFF

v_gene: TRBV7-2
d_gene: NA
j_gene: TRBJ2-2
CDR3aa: CASQWAILNTGELFF

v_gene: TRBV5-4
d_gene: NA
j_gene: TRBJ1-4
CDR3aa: CASSPPGGGPGSEKLFF

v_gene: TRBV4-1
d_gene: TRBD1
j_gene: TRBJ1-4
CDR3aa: CASSPGTATSNEKLFF

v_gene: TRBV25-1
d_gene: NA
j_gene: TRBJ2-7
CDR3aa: CASSRGMTSEQYF

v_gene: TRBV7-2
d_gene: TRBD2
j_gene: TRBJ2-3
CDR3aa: CASSLVGGGAGDTQYF

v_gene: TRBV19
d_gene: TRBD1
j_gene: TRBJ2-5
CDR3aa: CASSIVGTGQETQYF

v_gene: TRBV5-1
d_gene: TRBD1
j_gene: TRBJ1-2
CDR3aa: CASSSSGQWSYGYTF

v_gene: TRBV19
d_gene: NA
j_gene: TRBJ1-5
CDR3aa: CASRSTDQPQHF

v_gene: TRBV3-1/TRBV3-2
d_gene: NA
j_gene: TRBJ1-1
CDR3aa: CASSQGAGGTEAFF

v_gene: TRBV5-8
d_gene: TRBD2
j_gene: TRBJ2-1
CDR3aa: CASSLEGLAAYNEQFF

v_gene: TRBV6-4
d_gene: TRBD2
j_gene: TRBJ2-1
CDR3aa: CASSEGGGAWDEQFF

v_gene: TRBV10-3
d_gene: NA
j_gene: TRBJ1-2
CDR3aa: CAISESEGGYTF

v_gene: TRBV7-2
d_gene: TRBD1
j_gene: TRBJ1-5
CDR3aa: CASSPFGQADQPQHF

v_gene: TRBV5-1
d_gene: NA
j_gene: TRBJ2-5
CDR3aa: CASSLWQAQETQYF

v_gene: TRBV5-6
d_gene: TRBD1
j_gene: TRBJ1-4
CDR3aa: CASSQAWDRANEKLFF

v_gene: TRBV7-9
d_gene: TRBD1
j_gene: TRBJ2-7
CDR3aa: CASSLTGGMHEQYF

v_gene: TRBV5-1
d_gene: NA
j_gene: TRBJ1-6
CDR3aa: CASSSEDRGRGISPLHF

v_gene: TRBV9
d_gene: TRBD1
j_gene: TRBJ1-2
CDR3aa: CASSGGQGGYGYTF

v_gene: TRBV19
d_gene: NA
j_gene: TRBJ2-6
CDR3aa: CASSDTLIDFSGANVLTF

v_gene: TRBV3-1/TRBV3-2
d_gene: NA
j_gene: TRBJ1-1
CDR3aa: CASSQDPGVRTAFF

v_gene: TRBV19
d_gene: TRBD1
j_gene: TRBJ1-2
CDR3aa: CASSFRQGYGYTF

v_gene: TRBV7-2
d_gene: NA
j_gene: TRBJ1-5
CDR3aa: CASSLSLDFNQPQHF

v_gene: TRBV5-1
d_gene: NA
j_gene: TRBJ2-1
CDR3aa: CASSLGAGNEQFF

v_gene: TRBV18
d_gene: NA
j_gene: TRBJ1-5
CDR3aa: CASSRDKDNQPQHF

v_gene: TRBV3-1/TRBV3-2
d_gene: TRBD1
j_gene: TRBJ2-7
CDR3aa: CASSPQGQSYEQYF

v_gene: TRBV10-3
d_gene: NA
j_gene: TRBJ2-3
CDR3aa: CAISSVRGDTQYF

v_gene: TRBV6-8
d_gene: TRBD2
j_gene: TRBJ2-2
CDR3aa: CASTGTSTVGTGELFF

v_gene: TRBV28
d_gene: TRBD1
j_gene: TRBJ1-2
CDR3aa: CASSHDRGRTYGYTF

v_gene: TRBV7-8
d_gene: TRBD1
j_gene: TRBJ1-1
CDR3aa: CASSLVSEGAKAFF

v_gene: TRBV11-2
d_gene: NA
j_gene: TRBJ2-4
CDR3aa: CASSTPGLPLAKNIQYF

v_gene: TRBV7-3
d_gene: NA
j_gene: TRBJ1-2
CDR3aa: CASSPSSDILGYTF

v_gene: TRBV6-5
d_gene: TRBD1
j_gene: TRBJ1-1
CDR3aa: CASRLAGQGPEAFF

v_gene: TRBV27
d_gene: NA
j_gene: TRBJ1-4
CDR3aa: CASSLEGNWSFEKLFF

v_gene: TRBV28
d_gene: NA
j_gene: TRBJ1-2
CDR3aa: CASSPGDTRSGYTF

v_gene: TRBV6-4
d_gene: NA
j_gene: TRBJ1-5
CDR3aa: CASSPERGGNQPQHF

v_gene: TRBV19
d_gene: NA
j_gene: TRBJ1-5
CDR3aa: CASTPTGRGGSNQPQHF

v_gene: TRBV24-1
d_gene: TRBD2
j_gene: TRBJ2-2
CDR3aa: CATSDSGLASNTGELFF

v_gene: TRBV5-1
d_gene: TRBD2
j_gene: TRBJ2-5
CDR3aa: CASSSGLAMGETQYF

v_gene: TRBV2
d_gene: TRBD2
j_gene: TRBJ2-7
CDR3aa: CASSSYGGVSYEQYF

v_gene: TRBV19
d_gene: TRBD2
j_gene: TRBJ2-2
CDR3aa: CASSPNGGREVGELFF

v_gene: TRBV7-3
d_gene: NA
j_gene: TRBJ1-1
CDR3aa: CASSVRVGADTEAFF